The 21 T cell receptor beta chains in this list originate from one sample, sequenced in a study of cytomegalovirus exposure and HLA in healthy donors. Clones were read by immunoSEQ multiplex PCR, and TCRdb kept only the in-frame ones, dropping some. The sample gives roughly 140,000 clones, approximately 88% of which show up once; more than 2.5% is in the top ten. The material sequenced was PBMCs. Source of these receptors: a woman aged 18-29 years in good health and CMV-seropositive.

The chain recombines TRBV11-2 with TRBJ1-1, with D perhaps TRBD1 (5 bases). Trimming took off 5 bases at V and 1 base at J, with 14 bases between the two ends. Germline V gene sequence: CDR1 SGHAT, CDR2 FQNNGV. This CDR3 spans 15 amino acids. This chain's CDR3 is CASSPRGGTNTEAFF. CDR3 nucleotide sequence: TGTGCCAGCAGCCCCCGGGGGGGGACGAACACTGAAGCTTTCTTT.

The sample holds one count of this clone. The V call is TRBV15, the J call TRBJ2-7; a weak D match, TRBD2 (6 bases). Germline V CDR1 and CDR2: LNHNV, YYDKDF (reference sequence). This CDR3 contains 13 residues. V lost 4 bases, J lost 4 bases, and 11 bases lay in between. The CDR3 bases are TGTGCCACCAGCACGGGGGTGGGGTACGAGCAGTACTTC. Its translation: CATSTGVGYEQYF.

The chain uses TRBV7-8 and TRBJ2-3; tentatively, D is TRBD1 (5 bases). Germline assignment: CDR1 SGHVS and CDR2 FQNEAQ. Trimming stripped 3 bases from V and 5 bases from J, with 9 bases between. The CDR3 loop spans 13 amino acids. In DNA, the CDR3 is TGTGCCAGCAGCTTCACCAGGGAAGATACGCAGTATTTT. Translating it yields CASSFTREDTQYF.

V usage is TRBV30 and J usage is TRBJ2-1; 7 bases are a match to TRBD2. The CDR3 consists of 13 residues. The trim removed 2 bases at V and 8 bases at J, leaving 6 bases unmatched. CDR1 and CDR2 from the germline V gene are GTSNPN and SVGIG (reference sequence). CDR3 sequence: CAWSSTGGDEQFF. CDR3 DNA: TGTGCCTGGAGTTCGACGGGAGGCGATGAGCAGTTCTTC.

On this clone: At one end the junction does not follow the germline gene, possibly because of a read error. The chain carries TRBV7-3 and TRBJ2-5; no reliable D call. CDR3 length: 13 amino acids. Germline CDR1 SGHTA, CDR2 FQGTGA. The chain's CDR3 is CASSLSNQETQYF. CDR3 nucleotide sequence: TGTGCCAGCAGCTTATCCAACCAGGAGACCCAGTACTTC.

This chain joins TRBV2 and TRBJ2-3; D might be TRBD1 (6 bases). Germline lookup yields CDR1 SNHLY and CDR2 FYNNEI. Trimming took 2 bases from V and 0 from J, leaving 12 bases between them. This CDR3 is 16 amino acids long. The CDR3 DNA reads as TGTGCCAGCAGTGAATCGTTGGGGGCCAGCACAGATACGCAGTATTTT. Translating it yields CASSESLGASTDTQYF.

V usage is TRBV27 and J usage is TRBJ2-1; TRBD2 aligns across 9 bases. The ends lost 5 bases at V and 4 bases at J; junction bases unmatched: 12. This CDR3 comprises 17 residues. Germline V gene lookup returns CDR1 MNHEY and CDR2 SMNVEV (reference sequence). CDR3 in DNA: TGTGCCAGCAGTCCGTGGACTAGCGAGAAGCTATACAATGAGCAGTTCTTC. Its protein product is CASSPWTSEKLYNEQFF.

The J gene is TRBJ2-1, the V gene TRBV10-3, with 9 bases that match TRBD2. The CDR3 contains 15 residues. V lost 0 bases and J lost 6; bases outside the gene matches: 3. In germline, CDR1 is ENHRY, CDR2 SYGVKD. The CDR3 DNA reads TGTGCCATCAGTGAGTCTAGCGGGAGCCCCAATGAGCAGTTCTTC. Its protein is CAISESSGSPNEQFF.

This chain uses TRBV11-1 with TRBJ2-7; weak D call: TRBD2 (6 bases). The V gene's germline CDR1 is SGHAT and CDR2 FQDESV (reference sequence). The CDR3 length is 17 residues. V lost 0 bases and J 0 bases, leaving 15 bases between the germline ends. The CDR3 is CASSLAPGGAASYEQYF. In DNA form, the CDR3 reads TGTGCCAGCAGCTTAGCGCCTGGCGGGGCCGCCTCCTACGAGCAGTACTTC.

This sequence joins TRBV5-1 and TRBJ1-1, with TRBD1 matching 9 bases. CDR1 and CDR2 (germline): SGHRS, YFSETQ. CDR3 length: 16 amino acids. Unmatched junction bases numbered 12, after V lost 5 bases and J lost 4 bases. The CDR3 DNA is TGCGCCAGCAGGCCCCGGGACAGGGTCCCGGCCACTGAAGCTTTCTTT. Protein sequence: CASRPRDRVPATEAFF. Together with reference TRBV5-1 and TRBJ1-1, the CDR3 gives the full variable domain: KAGVTQTPRYLIKTRGQQVTLSCSPISGHRSVSWYQQTPGQGLQFLFEYFSETQRNKGNFPGRFSGRQFSNSRSEMNVSTLELGDSALYLCASRPRDRVPATEAFFGQGTRLTVV.

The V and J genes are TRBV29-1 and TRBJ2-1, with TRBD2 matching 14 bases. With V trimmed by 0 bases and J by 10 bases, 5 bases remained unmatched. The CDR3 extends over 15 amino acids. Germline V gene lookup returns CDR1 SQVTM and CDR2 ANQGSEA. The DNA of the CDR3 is TGCAGCGTTGAAGAGGGGACTAGCGGGAGCGAGGAGCAGTTCTTC. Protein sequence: CSVEEGTSGSEEQFF.

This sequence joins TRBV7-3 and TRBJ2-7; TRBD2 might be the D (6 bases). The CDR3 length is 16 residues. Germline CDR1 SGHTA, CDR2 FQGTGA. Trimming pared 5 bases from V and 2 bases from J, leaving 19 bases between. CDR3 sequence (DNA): TGTGCCAGCAGCGCGGGACCCTCCGTTGTTCCCTACGAGCAGTACTTC. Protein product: CASSAGPSVVPYEQYF. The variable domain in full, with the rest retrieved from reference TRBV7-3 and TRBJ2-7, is GAGVSQTPSNKVTEKGKYVELRCDPISGHTALYWYRQSLGQGPEFLIYFQGTGAADDSGLPNDRFFAVRPEGSVSTLKIQRTERGDSAVYLCASSAGPSVVPYEQYFGPGTRLTVT.

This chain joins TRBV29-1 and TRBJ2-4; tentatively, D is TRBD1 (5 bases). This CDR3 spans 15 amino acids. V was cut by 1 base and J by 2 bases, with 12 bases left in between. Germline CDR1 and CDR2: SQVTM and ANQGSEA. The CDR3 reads CSVEVAGSTKNIQYF. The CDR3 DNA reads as TGCAGCGTTGAAGTGGCAGGGTCTACCAAAAACATTCAGTACTTC.

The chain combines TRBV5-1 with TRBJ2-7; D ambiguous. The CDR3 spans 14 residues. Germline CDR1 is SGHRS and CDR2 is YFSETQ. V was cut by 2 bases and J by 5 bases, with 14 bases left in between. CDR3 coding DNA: TGCGCCAGCAGCTTTGGAGTGTCTCGTGACGAGCAGTACTTC. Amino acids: CASSFGVSRDEQYF.

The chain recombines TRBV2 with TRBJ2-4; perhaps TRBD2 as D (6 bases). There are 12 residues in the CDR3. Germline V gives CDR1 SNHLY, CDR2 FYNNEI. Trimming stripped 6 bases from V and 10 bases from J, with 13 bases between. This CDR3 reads CASRRESEIQYF. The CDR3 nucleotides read TGTGCCAGCAGACGGGAGTCTGAGATTCAGTACTTC.

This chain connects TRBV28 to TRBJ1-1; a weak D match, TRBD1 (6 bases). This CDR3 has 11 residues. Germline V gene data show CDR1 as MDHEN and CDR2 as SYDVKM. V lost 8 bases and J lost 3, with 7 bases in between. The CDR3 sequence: CASGGYTEAFF. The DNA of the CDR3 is TGTGCCAGCGGGGGCTACACTGAAGCTTTCTTT.

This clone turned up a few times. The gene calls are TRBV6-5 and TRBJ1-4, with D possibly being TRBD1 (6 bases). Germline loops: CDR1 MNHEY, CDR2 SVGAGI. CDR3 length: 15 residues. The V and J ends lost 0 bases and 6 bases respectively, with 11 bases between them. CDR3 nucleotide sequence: TGTGCCAGCAGTTACTCTGGGACACGAGATGAAAAACTGTTTTTT. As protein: CASSYSGTRDEKLFF.

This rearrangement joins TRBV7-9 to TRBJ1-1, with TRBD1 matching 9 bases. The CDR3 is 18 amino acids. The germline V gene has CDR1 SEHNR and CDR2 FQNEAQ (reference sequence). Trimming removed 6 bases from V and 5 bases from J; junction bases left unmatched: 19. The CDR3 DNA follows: TGTGCCAGCAGTGTTTTGGGACAGGGAAGTTTAGGGAGAACTGAAGCTTTCTTT. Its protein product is CASSVLGQGSLGRTEAFF.

CDR3 sequence: CASSLLWGREDTQYF. For the CDR3, the DNA is TGTGCCAGCAGCCTGCTGTGGGGGCGAGAGGATACGCAGTATTTT. This chain uses TRBV11-2 with TRBJ2-3; perhaps TRBD1 as D (6 bases). The CDR3 is made up of 15 amino acids. Per the germline V gene, CDR1 is SGHAT and CDR2 is FQNNGV. V was pared by 5 bases and J by 6 bases, with 18 bases between.

The CDR3: CASRPLTGGANEQYF. CDR3 sequence (DNA): TGTGCCAGCAGACCTCTGACAGGGGGCGCGAACGAGCAGTACTTC. V usage is TRBV6-1 and J usage is TRBJ2-7; 10 bases are shared with TRBD1. V shed 6 bases and J 5 bases; nucleotides not matched to a gene: 10. Germline CDR1 MNHNS, CDR2 SASEGT. CDR3 length: 15 amino acids.

CDR3 region: CASSPTINEKLFF. CDR3 DNA sequence: TGTGCCAGCAGCCCGACTATCAATGAAAAACTGTTTTTT. This chain joins TRBV5-6 and TRBJ1-4, with D unclear. V gave up 4 bases and J gave up 5 bases, with 9 bases separating them. The germline V gene encodes CDR1 SGHDT and CDR2 YYEEEE. The CDR3 is 13 amino acids.